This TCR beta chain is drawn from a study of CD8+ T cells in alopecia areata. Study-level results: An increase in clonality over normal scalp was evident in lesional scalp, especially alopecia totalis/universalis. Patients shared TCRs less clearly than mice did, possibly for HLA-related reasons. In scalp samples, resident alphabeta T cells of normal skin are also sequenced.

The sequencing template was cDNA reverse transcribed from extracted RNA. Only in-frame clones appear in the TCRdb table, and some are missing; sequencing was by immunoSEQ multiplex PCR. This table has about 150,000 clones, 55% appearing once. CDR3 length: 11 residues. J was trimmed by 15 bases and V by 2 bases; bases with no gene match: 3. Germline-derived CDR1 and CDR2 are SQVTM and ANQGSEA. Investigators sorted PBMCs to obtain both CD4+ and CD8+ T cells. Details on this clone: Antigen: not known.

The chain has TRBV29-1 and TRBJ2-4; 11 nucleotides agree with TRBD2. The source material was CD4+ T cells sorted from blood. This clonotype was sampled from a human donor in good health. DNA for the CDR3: TGCAGCGTTGAAACTAGCGGGAGTCTGTACTTC. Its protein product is CSVETSGSLYF. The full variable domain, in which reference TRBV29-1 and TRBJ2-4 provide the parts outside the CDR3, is SAVISQKPSRDICQRGTSLTIQCQVDSQVTMMFWYRQQPGQSLTLIATANQGSEATYESGFVIDKFPISRPNLTFSTLTVSNMSPEDSSIYLCSVETSGSLYFGAGTRLSVL.